This T cell receptor (beta chain) was observed in a study of OX40 agonist ivuxolimab in advanced cancers. The study's findings and limits: Both CD4+ and CD8+ T cell populations in blood had undergone clonal expansion by week 6 at 0.1 to 3.0 mg/kg.

Comment on this clone: What it binds is not known.

The CDR3 is 20 residues long. CDR1 is SGHRS and CDR2 is YFSETQ in the germline V gene. After removal of 4 bases from V and 3 bases from J, the junction contained 22 bases not matched to a gene. Clones were sequenced by immunoSEQ multiplex PCR, and TCRdb holds only the in-frame ones, with some missing. In the table there are 60,000 to 75,000 clones, roughly 84% of which are singletons. The starting material was CD4+ or CD8+ T cells sorted from blood, obtained in a trial of the OX40 agonist ivuxolimab. V and J are TRBV5-1 and TRBJ2-7; 10 nucleotides agree with TRBD2. The TCR was taken from an adult with an advanced solid tumor such as melanoma, head and neck, liver or kidney cancer. The CDR3 DNA sequence: TGCGCCAGCAGCCTCGGGACGTCTAGCGGGAGCCTTCCATTGCTCTACGAGCAGTACTTC. It yields the protein CASSLGTSSGSLPLLYEQYF.